The rows below give T cell receptor beta chains drawn from one sample of a study of T cell changes during pregnancy in multiple sclerosis. TCRdb's table, derived via immunoSEQ multiplex PCR, lists solely in-frame clones and lacks some. This sample yields just under 85,000 clones, of which about nine tenths are seen a single time; more than 2% belongs to the top ten. The source material was peripheral blood, sampled in the first trimester of pregnancy. These receptor sequences come from a female donor with multiple sclerosis, enrolled in a pregnancy study. CDR3s leave out the opening cysteine and the closing phenylalanine or tryptophan. The order of the fields is V gene, J gene, CDR3 protein.

V: TRBV6-1; J: TRBJ1-2; CDR3: ASSLTVSSPYGYT
V: TRBV7-9; J: TRBJ1-1; CDR3: ASSPVTGGTGTEAF
V: TRBV6-1; J: TRBJ1-2; CDR3: ASSERGSYGYT
V: TRBV5-1; J: TRBJ2-7; CDR3: ASSSLAGEQY
V: TRBV4-3; J: TRBJ2-2; CDR3: ASKIAVNTGELF
V: TRBV18; J: TRBJ2-7; CDR3: ASSPLAGVNEQY
V: TRBV14; J: TRBJ2-5; CDR3: ASSQTGVETQY
V: TRBV7-8; J: TRBJ1-5; CDR3: ASSLGRPNRGDQPQH
V: TRBV7-9; J: TRBJ2-7; CDR3: ASSGNYEQY
V: TRBV19; J: TRBJ1-2; CDR3: ASSIVSAGYGYT
V: TRBV29-1; J: TRBJ2-1; CDR3: SVTPGTGIALPYNEQF
V: TRBV5-1; J: TRBJ2-1; CDR3: ASSLLTDNEQF
V: TRBV14; J: TRBJ1-6; CDR3: ASSQALNSPLH
V: TRBV30; J: TRBJ1-2; CDR3: AWSLAANYGYT
V: TRBV28; J: TRBJ2-5; CDR3: ASSSYDSQETQY
V: TRBV5-1; J: TRBJ2-7; CDR3: ASSLGQVTRDEQY
V: TRBV2; J: TRBJ1-2; CDR3: ASSEGPARTDYGYT
V: TRBV6-5; J: TRBJ2-1; CDR3: ASSLSGGAVNEQF
V: TRBV5-1; J: TRBJ1-4; CDR3: ASSWGDRTTNEKLF
V: TRBV27; J: TRBJ2-1; CDR3: ASSSVARRNEQF
V: TRBV14; J: TRBJ1-3; CDR3: ASSQLQDAGNTIY
V: TRBV2; J: TRBJ1-6; CDR3: ASSQDRVNSPLH
V: TRBV18; J: TRBJ2-7; CDR3: ASSPPVSSHEQY
V: TRBV7-6; J: TRBJ2-2; CDR3: ASSQSGRETGELF
V: TRBV5-3; J: TRBJ2-3; CDR3: ARSPGLAEADTQY
V: TRBV30; J: TRBJ2-7; CDR3: AWGDRGWSGEQY
V: TRBV9; J: TRBJ1-1; CDR3: ASSVEEGRTNTEAF
V: TRBV9; J: TRBJ2-7; CDR3: ASSPVPGGGYEQY
V: TRBV4-1; J: TRBJ1-1; CDR3: ASSQESYTEAF
V: TRBV1; J: TRBJ2-7; CDR3: TSSGQGKFEQY
V: TRBV9; J: TRBJ2-6; CDR3: ASSVDPGQGKRSGANVLT
V: TRBV4-1; J: TRBJ1-4; CDR3: ASGDRATNEKLF
V: TRBV2; J: TRBJ2-5; CDR3: ASSALEANQETQY
V: TRBV6-1; J: -; CDR3: ASSGRLGGAYEQY
V: TRBV7-2; J: TRBJ2-7; CDR3: ASSPSGGNVGYEQY
V: TRBV27; J: TRBJ2-5; CDR3: ASSPRGLAGVWLETQY
V: TRBV18; J: TRBJ2-1; CDR3: ASSPQRGSYNEQF
V: TRBV7-3; J: TRBJ1-1; CDR3: ASSQGLLNTEAF
V: TRBV19; J: TRBJ1-1; CDR3: ASSILDSSEAF
V: TRBV7-2; J: TRBJ1-5; CDR3: ASSLLRHLPEPQH
V: TRBV28; J: TRBJ1-2; CDR3: ASSLVENGYT
V: TRBV14; J: TRBJ1-1; CDR3: ASSQWDRRNTEAF
V: TRBV7-2; J: TRBJ2-5; CDR3: ASRADRYQETQY
V: TRBV28; J: TRBJ2-1; CDR3: ASRLRQGGLNNEQF
V: TRBV19; J: TRBJ1-5; CDR3: ASRTDRGFNQPQH
V: TRBV6-1; J: TRBJ1-3; CDR3: ASSGVGLGAGNTIY
V: TRBV6-1; J: TRBJ1-1; CDR3: ASSDLRVAEAF
V: TRBV6-4; J: TRBJ2-6; CDR3: ASSAGTGGSGANVLT
V: TRBV11-2; J: TRBJ2-1; CDR3: ASSLAAGGGYNEQF
V: TRBV18; J: TRBJ2-7; CDR3: ASSSGLAGAGEQY
V: TRBV4-3; J: TRBJ2-1; CDR3: ASSQEGAGGPDEQF
V: TRBV27; J: TRBJ1-2; CDR3: ASSFGRGSYGYT
V: TRBV11-1; J: TRBJ2-5; CDR3: ASSLRGITGGETQY
V: TRBV6-1; J: TRBJ1-4; CDR3: ASSEQRRSEKLF
V: TRBV5-5; J: TRBJ1-1; CDR3: ASSLSTGRNTEAF
V: TRBV6-1; J: TRBJ1-6; CDR3: ASSEVGTGTPLH
V: TRBV4-1; J: TRBJ2-5; CDR3: ASSQDITGSRQKTQY
V: TRBV9; J: TRBJ2-3; CDR3: ASSVVGGGSTDTQY